The clone carrying this T cell receptor (beta chain) has only a few counts. The antigen is unknown. The entry originates in a study of cytomegalovirus exposure and HLA in healthy donors. General study findings and limits: In the 120 or so validation repertoires, about 95% of cluster scores exceeded 0, per a later analysis. According to reports, the classifier identified cytomegalovirus status with high specificity and sensitivity.

Here immunoSEQ multiplex PCR was the method, and the copy in TCRdb shows in-frame clones only, minus some. The sample has around 99,000 clones, more than 70% seen once. V lost 4 bases, J lost 2 bases, and 3 bases stayed unmatched. The CDR3 is made up of 13 amino acids. Germline V gene sequence: CDR1 GTSNPN, CDR2 SVGIG (reference sequence). The receptor comes from a woman between 18 and 29 years old in good health and CMV-seronegative. Sequenced material: PBMCs. The chain is built from TRBV30 and TRBJ2-5, with TRBD1 matching 8 bases. CDR3: CAWNRGLQETQYF. CDR3 nucleotide sequence: TGTGCCTGGAACAGGGGGTTACAAGAGACCCAGTACTTC.